A selection of T cell receptor beta chains follows, all from one sample in a study of shared clonotypes between healthy human individuals. Clones were sequenced by immunoSEQ multiplex PCR, and TCRdb holds only the in-frame ones, with some missing. The sample has more than 1,200,000 clones; 98% are singletons. The sample taken for sequencing was naive CD4+ T cells sorted from blood. The receptors were sampled from a man in his thirties or forties in good health. The CDR3 runs from the conserved cysteine through the conserved F or W. The order of the fields is V gene, J gene, clone size, D gene, CDR3 DNA, CDR3 protein. A D gene is named only where the DNA matches it firmly. Where a row states a size, it is once, few, many or the class of an expanded clone; other rows omit it.

>TRBV4-2|TRBJ1-2|NA|TRBD1
TGTGCCAGCAGCCAGGACAGGGGGTATGGCTACACCTTC
CASSQDRGYGYTF
>TRBV18|TRBJ1-1|NA|NA
TGTGCCAGCTCATTAGCAGGGAACACTGAAGCTTTCTTT
CASSLAGNTEAFF
>TRBV6-1|TRBJ1-5|NA|TRBD1
TGTGCCAGCAGGGGGACAGGGGAAGGTCAGCCCCAGCATTTT
CASRGTGEGQPQHF
>TRBV27|TRBJ2-3|NA|NA
TGTGCCAGCAGTTTGGGGAGTCGCACAGATACGCAGTATTTT
CASSLGSRTDTQYF
>TRBV7-9|TRBJ1-1|NA|NA
TGTGCCAGCAGCTTTATTGACACTGAAGCTTTCTTT
CASSFIDTEAFF
>TRBV5-5|TRBJ2-7|once|NA
TGTGCCAGCAGCTTGGATGGCGGGCCTAGCTCCTACGAGCAGTACTTC
CASSLDGGPSSYEQYF
>TRBV9|TRBJ2-2|NA|NA
TGTGCCAGCAGCGGAGGGTTATCGAACACCGGGGAGCTGTTTTTT
CASSGGLSNTGELFF
>TRBV18|TRBJ2-3|NA|NA
TGTGCCAGCTCACCACTTGCCGCTGATACGCAGTATTTT
CASSPLAADTQYF
>TRBV7-9|TRBJ2-3|NA|NA
TGTGCCAGCAGCTCAACCGGGACTTCTAGCACAGATACGCAGTATTTT
CASSSTGTSSTDTQYF
>TRBV6-5|TRBJ2-5|NA|NA
TGTGCCAGCAGTTGGACTTTCCAGGGAAGAGAGACCCAGTACTTC
CASSWTFQGRETQYF
>TRBV5-4|TRBJ2-7|once|NA
TGTGCCAGCAGCTTGGATCCTAGTACCCACGAGCAGTACTTC
CASSLDPSTHEQYF
>TRBV7-8|TRBJ2-5|NA|NA
TGTGCCAGCAGCTTAGAGTGGGGCCAAGAGACCCAGTACTTC
CASSLEWGQETQYF
>TRBV29-1|TRBJ2-3|NA|TRBD2
TGCAGCGGCGGACTAGCGCGCACAGATACGCAGTATTTT
CSGGLARTDTQYF
>TRBV7-3|TRBJ1-1|NA|NA
TGTGCCAGCAGCTTACTTGGGAACACTGAAGCTTTCTTT
CASSLLGNTEAFF
>TRBV5-6|TRBJ2-7|NA|NA
TGTGCCAGCAGCAGGGCTAGGGAGCAGTACTTC
CASSRAREQYF
>TRBV27|TRBJ2-7|NA|TRBD2
TGTGCCAGCAGTTTAGGACTCGGACTAGCGGGATCGGGTTTACACGACGAGCAGTACTTC
CASSLGLGLAGSGLHDEQYF
>TRBV5-4|TRBJ2-7|NA|NA
TGTGCCAGCAGCCAGGGCGCTGGCTACGAGCAGTACTTC
CASSQGAGYEQYF
>TRBV4-1|TRBJ2-7|NA|TRBD1
TGCGCCAGCAGCCAAGATGTGGAGACGGGACAGCCCTACGAGCAGTACTTC
CASSQDVETGQPYEQYF
>TRBV7-9|TRBJ1-1|NA|NA
TGTGCCAGCAGCTTAGGTATGGGGAACACTGAAGCTTTCTTT
CASSLGMGNTEAFF
>TRBV5-1|TRBJ2-2|NA|NA
TGCGCCAGCAGCTTGGTTGCGTCAACCGGGGAGCTGTTTTTT
CASSLVASTGELFF
>TRBV20-1|TRBJ2-1|once|NA
TGCAGTGCCAACTACAATGAGCAGTTCTTC
CSANYNEQFF
>TRBV9|TRBJ2-5|NA|NA
TGTGCCAGCAGCGCCGAGGGGACCCAGTACTTC
CASSAEGTQYF
>TRBV18|TRBJ1-1|NA|NA
TGTGCCAGCTCACCACCCTGGCAGGGGCTACAACGGGACACTGAAGCTTTCTTT
CASSPPWQGLQRDTEAFF
>TRBV25-1|TRBJ2-3|NA|TRBD2
TGTGCCAGCACGCCGGGACTAGTAACAGATACGCAGTATTTT
CASTPGLVTDTQYF
>TRBV15|TRBJ2-7|NA|TRBD2
TGTGCCACCAGCAGAGGGGCACTAGCGGGAGCCCTAGGAGGATACGAGCAGTACTTC
CATSRGALAGALGGYEQYF
>TRBV5-4|TRBJ1-1|once|TRBD1
TGTGCCAGCAGCCGTCCAGGGGGCCCCGGTTACACTGAAGCTTTCTTT
CASSRPGGPGYTEAFF
>TRBV6-1|TRBJ1-3|NA|NA
TGTGCCAGCAGTGATGGACGAAGCTCTGGAAACACCATATATTTT
CASSDGRSSGNTIYF
>TRBV11-3|TRBJ2-1|NA|TRBD1
TGTGCCAGCAGCGGGGGAGCAGGGGGCCGGGAAGGGAATGAGCAGTTCTTC
CASSGGAGGREGNEQFF
>TRBV29-1|TRBJ1-4|NA|TRBD1
TGCAGCGTTGGGGGGGACAGGGGCAATGAAAAACTGTTTTTT
CSVGGDRGNEKLFF
>TRBV29-1|TRBJ2-1|NA|NA
TGCAGCGTCAGGACAGCAAGCGATGAGCAGTTCTTC
CSVRTASDEQFF
>TRBV28|TRBJ1-5|NA|NA
TGTGCCACTTCTGTCTATAGCAATCAGCCCCAGCATTTT
CATSVYSNQPQHF
>TRBV6-5|TRBJ1-4|NA|NA
TGTGCCAGCAGAGATAACATCGGGGAAAAACTGTTTTTT
CASRDNIGEKLFF
>TRBV9|TRBJ2-3|NA|NA
TGTGCCAGCAGCGTGACCGGCACAGATACGCAGTATTTT
CASSVTGTDTQYF
>TRBV2|TRBJ2-7|few|TRBD1
TGTGCCAGCAGTGACGTGGCCAGGGGGCAATACGAGCAGTACTTC
CASSDVARGQYEQYF
>TRBV5-1|TRBJ1-1|NA|NA
TGCGCCAGCAGCCGGGGACTCCCGAACACTGAAGCTTTCTTT
CASSRGLPNTEAFF
>TRBV6-4|TRBJ2-1|NA|TRBD2
TGTGCCAGCAGTGTTCTACCGCCGACTAGCGGGACGGACCCTCGGAATGAGCAGTTCTTC
CASSVLPPTSGTDPRNEQFF